This is a list of T cell receptor beta chains from one sample in a study of monozygotic twins with inflammatory bowel disease. TCRdb re-called the 5' RACE reads, yielding one record per CDR3 amino acid sequence without DNA. This sample's clone table lists roughly 320,000 distinct CDR3 sequences. The sequencing input was blood. The source of these receptors is a human donor with ulcerative colitis or Crohn's disease, or a healthy co-twin of an affected twin (not recorded which). Both conserved end residues are part of each CDR3. Each record gives: J gene, CDR3 length, V gene, CDR3 protein.

j_call: TRBJ1-2; cdr3_length: 15; v_call: TRBV4-3; cdr3_aa: CASSQDYGVNYGYTF
j_call: TRBJ1-2; cdr3_length: 15; v_call: TRBV3-1; cdr3_aa: CASSQAIGQNYGYTF
j_call: TRBJ2-7; cdr3_length: 14; v_call: TRBV19; cdr3_aa: CASRPRGAELVQYF
j_call: TRBJ2-1; cdr3_length: 16; v_call: TRBV11-2; cdr3_aa: CASRGGAGVPAREQFF
j_call: TRBJ2-5; cdr3_length: 19; v_call: TRBV11-1; cdr3_aa: CASSPGLLAGDQYGETQYF
j_call: TRBJ1-4; cdr3_length: 17; v_call: TRBV20-1; cdr3_aa: CSARDQGGGRINEKLFF
j_call: TRBJ2-7; cdr3_length: 16; v_call: TRBV28; cdr3_aa: CASSLSLGVSSYEQYF
j_call: TRBJ2-1; cdr3_length: 14; v_call: TRBV7-6; cdr3_aa: CASSLDGTYNEQFF
j_call: TRBJ2-3; cdr3_length: 14; v_call: TRBV5-4; cdr3_aa: CASSLADSPDTQYF
j_call: TRBJ2-1; cdr3_length: 16; v_call: TRBV6-2/TRBV6-3; cdr3_aa: CASSYPSSGRAIEQFF
j_call: TRBJ2-5; cdr3_length: 14; v_call: TRBV7-9; cdr3_aa: CASSHASPGETQYF
j_call: TRBJ2-2; cdr3_length: 13; v_call: TRBV12-3/TRBV12-4; cdr3_aa: CASSFSWGGELFF
j_call: TRBJ2-1; cdr3_length: 14; v_call: TRBV6-6; cdr3_aa: CASTSGSRNNEQFF
j_call: TRBJ2-7; cdr3_length: 17; v_call: TRBV9; cdr3_aa: CASSHHQYSGDTYEQYF
j_call: TRBJ1-6; cdr3_length: 15; v_call: TRBV20-1; cdr3_aa: CSAPRDRRNNSPLHF
j_call: TRBJ1-2; cdr3_length: 15; v_call: TRBV4-3; cdr3_aa: CASSQNHGANYGYTF
j_call: TRBJ1-3; cdr3_length: 14; v_call: TRBV12-3/TRBV12-4; cdr3_aa: CASNVSNRRNTIYF
j_call: TRBJ2-7; cdr3_length: 17; v_call: TRBV28; cdr3_aa: CASRLGGWTGGNYEQYF
j_call: TRBJ1-1; cdr3_length: 14; v_call: TRBV10-3; cdr3_aa: CAISLRQGYTEAFF
j_call: TRBJ2-5; cdr3_length: 14; v_call: TRBV27; cdr3_aa: CASSRLGKKETQYF
j_call: TRBJ1-6; cdr3_length: 12; v_call: TRBV11-2; cdr3_aa: CASSLNGSPLHF
j_call: TRBJ2-7; cdr3_length: 13; v_call: TRBV27; cdr3_aa: CASSSGTSGKQYF
j_call: TRBJ2-6; cdr3_length: 16; v_call: TRBV10-3; cdr3_aa: CAISESGGRGANVLTF
j_call: TRBJ2-7; cdr3_length: 15; v_call: TRBV7-6; cdr3_aa: CASSLAGQGALEQYF
j_call: TRBJ2-5; cdr3_length: 12; v_call: TRBV20-1; cdr3_aa: CSGDRGAETQYF
j_call: TRBJ1-3; cdr3_length: 19; v_call: TRBV28; cdr3_aa: CASSLSPFRRGRSGNTIYF
j_call: TRBJ2-3; cdr3_length: 14; v_call: TRBV7-2; cdr3_aa: CASSLAVSTDTQYF
j_call: TRBJ2-1; cdr3_length: 15; v_call: TRBV13; cdr3_aa: CASSLASATYNEQFF
j_call: TRBJ2-6; cdr3_length: 14; v_call: TRBV28; cdr3_aa: CASSSYSGANVLTF
j_call: TRBJ1-2; cdr3_length: 14; v_call: TRBV6-2/TRBV6-3; cdr3_aa: CASENIGQIYGYTF
j_call: TRBJ2-5; cdr3_length: 14; v_call: TRBV12-3/TRBV12-4; cdr3_aa: CASISWGREETQYF
j_call: TRBJ2-5; cdr3_length: 14; v_call: TRBV10-3; cdr3_aa: CAISDLEQQETQYF
j_call: TRBJ2-7; cdr3_length: 16; v_call: TRBV4-3; cdr3_aa: CASSQEVPGVSYEQYF
j_call: TRBJ2-3; cdr3_length: 16; v_call: TRBV10-2; cdr3_aa: CASSEGLAGLTDTQYF
j_call: TRBJ1-1; cdr3_length: 15; v_call: TRBV15; cdr3_aa: CATSRDHRPVTEAFF
j_call: TRBJ1-6; cdr3_length: 14; v_call: TRBV6-6; cdr3_aa: CASRLKGLYSPLHF
j_call: TRBJ2-5; cdr3_length: 15; v_call: TRBV12-3/TRBV12-4; cdr3_aa: CASRLSGGTRETQYF
j_call: TRBJ1-2; cdr3_length: 15; v_call: TRBV5-1; cdr3_aa: CASSLAGAATYGYTF
j_call: TRBJ2-4; cdr3_length: 20; v_call: TRBV28; cdr3_aa: CASSLTWMGLAGGRENIQYF
j_call: TRBJ2-7; cdr3_length: 13; v_call: TRBV7-2; cdr3_aa: CASSVELAYEQYF
j_call: TRBJ2-1; cdr3_length: 14; v_call: TRBV4-1; cdr3_aa: CASSQKAGINEQFF
j_call: TRBJ2-7; cdr3_length: 14; v_call: TRBV7-9; cdr3_aa: CASSLVRRSNEQYF
j_call: TRBJ1-5; cdr3_length: 15; v_call: TRBV6-5; cdr3_aa: CASSYDRGLDQPQHF
j_call: TRBJ2-5; cdr3_length: 14; v_call: TRBV6-1; cdr3_aa: CATSRTRGGETQYF